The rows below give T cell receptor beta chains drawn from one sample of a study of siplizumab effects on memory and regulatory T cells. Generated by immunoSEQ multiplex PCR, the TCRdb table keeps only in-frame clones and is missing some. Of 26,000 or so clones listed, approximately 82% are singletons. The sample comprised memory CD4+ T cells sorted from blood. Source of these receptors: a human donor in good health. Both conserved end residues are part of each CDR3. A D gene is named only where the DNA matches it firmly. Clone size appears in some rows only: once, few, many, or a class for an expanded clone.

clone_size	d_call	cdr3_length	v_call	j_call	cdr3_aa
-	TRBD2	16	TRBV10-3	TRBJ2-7	CAISGLAGVGNYEQYF
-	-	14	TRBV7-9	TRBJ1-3	CASSQGLGGNTIYF
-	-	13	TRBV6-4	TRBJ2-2	CASSDRDGGELFF
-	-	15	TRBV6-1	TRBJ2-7	CASSEGVWSSYEQYF
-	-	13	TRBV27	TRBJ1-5	CASSQIPAVNQHF
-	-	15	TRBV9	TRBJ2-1	CASSLSGSVYNEQFF
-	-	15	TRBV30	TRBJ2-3	CAWSVIGDRTDTQYF
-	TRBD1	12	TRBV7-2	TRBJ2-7	CASSQGDYEQYF
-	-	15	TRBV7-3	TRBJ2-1	CASSLRGSGYNEQFF
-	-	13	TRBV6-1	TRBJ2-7	CASATTSRYEQYF
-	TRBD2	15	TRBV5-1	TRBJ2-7	CASSAGTSGSIEQYF
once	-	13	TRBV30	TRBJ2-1	CAWSRLRDNEQFF
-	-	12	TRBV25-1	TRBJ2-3	CASSDGGDTQYF
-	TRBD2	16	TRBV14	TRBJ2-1	CASSQETSGNYNEQFF
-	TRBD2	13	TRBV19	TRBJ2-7	CASSIAGRYEQYF
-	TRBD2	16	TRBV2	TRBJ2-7	CASSERRLAGGHEQYF
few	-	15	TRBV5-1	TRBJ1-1	CASTWSVAQNTEAFF
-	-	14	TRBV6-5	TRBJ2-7	CASSYGDSTWQQYF
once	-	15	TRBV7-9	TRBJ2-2	CASSLPQGNTGELFF
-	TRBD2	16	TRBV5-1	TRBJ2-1	CASSLNAGDSANEQFF
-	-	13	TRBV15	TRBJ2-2	CATSRDLFGELFF
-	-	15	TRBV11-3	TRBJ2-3	CASSLVGGDTDTQYF
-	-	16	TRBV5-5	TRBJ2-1	CASSIQGLAVYNEQFF
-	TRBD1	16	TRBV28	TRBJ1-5	CASSFDRTGASQPQHF
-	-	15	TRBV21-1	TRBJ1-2	CASSKGGQGYNGYTF
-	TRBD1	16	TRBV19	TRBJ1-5	CASSTITGVINQPQHF
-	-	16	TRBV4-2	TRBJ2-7	CASSQESAVRGHEQYF
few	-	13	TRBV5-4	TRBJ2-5	CASSFQSSTPQYF
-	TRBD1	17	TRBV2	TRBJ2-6	CASRDPGQGPGANVLTF
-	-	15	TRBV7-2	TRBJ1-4	CASSPQIRVGEKLFF
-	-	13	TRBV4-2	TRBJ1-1	CASSQDRDTEAFF
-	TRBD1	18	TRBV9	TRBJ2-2	CASSAITGTGSYTGELFF
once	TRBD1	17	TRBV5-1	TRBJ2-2	CASSGLQGVSNTGELFF
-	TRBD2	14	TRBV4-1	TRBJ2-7	CASSQGGSLVEQYF
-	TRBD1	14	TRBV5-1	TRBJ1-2	CASSQGTGYYGYTF
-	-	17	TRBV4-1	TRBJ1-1	CASSQVMSKSRGPDVFF
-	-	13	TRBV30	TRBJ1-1	CAWSVRRATEAFF
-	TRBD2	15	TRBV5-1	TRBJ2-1	CASHWGGSSYNEQFF
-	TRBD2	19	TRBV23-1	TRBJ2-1	CASNTRFGRKYGSYNEQFF
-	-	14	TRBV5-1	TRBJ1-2	CASSLEGGPYGYTF
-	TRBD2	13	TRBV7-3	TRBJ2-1	CASSESGGNEQFF
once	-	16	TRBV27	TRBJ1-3	CASSLGGNLPGNTIYF
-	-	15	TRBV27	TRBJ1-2	CASKEAGAVDYGYTF
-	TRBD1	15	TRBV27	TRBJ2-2	CASSLGQGTTGELFF
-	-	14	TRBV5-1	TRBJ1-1	CASSLARRSTEAFF
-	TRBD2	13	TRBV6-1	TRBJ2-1	CASRKRETGEQFF
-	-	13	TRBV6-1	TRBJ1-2	CASSLQGPYGYTF
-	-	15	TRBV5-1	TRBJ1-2	CASSLTQGSGYGYTF
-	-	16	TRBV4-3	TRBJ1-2	CASSQDNQGGPYGYTF